The rows below give T cell receptor beta chains drawn from one sample of a study of cytomegalovirus exposure and HLA in healthy donors. Clones were read by immunoSEQ multiplex PCR, and TCRdb kept only the in-frame ones, dropping some. Counted here are fewer than 350,000 clones, around 89% occurring once; the ten biggest clones make up approximately 0.9%. Sequenced sample: PBMCs. The receptors were sampled from a woman aged 18-29 years in good health and CMV-seronegative. Each CDR3 is given with its conserved first and last residue. A D gene is named only where the DNA matches it firmly. Some rows mark clone size as missing; the rest say once, few, many or name a class of expanded clone.

clone_size,j_call,v_call,d_call,cdr3_nt,cdr3_aa
NA,TRBJ2-1,TRBV9,TRBD2,TGTGCCAGCAGCGTCAGGGGGGGGACTAGCGTCTACAATGAGCAGTTCTTC,CASSVRGGTSVYNEQFF
NA,TRBJ2-3,TRBV9,TRBD2,TGTGCCAGCAGCGTAGCGTCGGGCGGGAGGGGTCGGGCAGATACGCAGTATTTT,CASSVASGGRGRADTQYF
once,TRBJ2-1,TRBV29-1,TRBD1,TGCAGCGTTGAGGGGACAGAAATATACAATGAGCAGTTCTTC,CSVEGTEIYNEQFF
NA,TRBJ1-1,TRBV29-1,TRBD1,TGCAGCGTTGAGCTTGGGACAGCCAACACTGAAGCTTTCTTT,CSVELGTANTEAFF
NA,TRBJ2-3,TRBV6-4,TRBD1,TGTGCCAGCAGTGGACAGGGGGAAGGAGATACGCAGTATTTT,CASSGQGEGDTQYF
few,TRBJ1-2,TRBV30,TRBD1,TGTGCCTGGGGACAGGGCTCCCGCTATGGCTACACCTTC,CAWGQGSRYGYTF
NA,TRBJ2-7,TRBV12-2,NA,TGTGCAAGTCGCTTAGCCTCGGGCGGACTCTACGAGCAGTACTTC,CASRLASGGLYEQYF
NA,TRBJ2-7,TRBV7-6,TRBD2,TGTGCCAGCAGCTTATCTAGCGGGCCAACCTACGAGCAGTACTTC,CASSLSSGPTYEQYF
NA,TRBJ2-7,TRBV4-3,TRBD2,TGCGCCAGCAGCCAAGATATCCTAGCGGGCGAGCAGTACTTC,CASSQDILAGEQYF
NA,TRBJ1-1,TRBV5-1,NA,TGCGCCAGCAGCTCAGGGGTTATGGGCACTGAAGCTTTCTTT,CASSSGVMGTEAFF
NA,TRBJ2-1,TRBV2,NA,TGTGCCAGCTCGGTTTCTAAAGGGGCTGAGCAGTTCTTC,CASSVSKGAEQFF
NA,TRBJ1-2,TRBV29-1,NA,TGCAGCGACATCGGAGAGGGCTACACCTTC,CSDIGEGYTF
once,TRBJ2-7,TRBV11-2,TRBD1,TGTGCCAGCAGCTTAGCCAAGGGCGGACAGGACTCCTACGAGCAGTACTTC,CASSLAKGGQDSYEQYF
NA,TRBJ2-5,TRBV15,NA,TGTGCCACCAGCAGAGTACGCGGGGCGGAGACCCAAGAGACCCAGTACTTC,CATSRVRGAETQETQYF
NA,TRBJ1-2,TRBV28,NA,TGTGCCAGCAGCCCTGGGGCAGTTCCTAACTATGGCTACACCTTC,CASSPGAVPNYGYTF
once,TRBJ2-3,TRBV6-5,NA,TGTGCCAGCAGGTCGCAGGGGACAGATACGCAGTATTTT,CASRSQGTDTQYF
NA,TRBJ2-3,TRBV19,NA,TGTGCCAGTAGTTGGCCATCAGATACGCAGTATTTT,CASSWPSDTQYF
few,TRBJ1-4,TRBV25-1,TRBD1,TGTGCCAGCAGTGAACTTACGAGACAGGGGTCAAATGAAAAACTGTTTTTT,CASSELTRQGSNEKLFF